This is a list of T cell receptor beta chains from one sample in a study of control samples from healthy donors and cancer patients. Using immunoSEQ multiplex PCR, the repertoire was profiled, and TCRdb retains in-frame clones only, with some absent. The data contain 200,000 to 250,000 clones, 85% to 95% of them singletons. The sample consisted of blood. These receptors were taken from a man in his fifties or sixties in good health. Each CDR3 is given with its conserved first and last residue. A D gene is named only where the DNA matches it firmly. Rows may omit the clone size; those that give it use once, few, many or a size class.

abundance	d_gene	v_gene	j_gene	CDR3aa	CDR3nt
NA	NA	TRBV5-4	TRBJ2-1	CASSLGGAQFF	TGTGCCAGCAGCTTGGGTGGGGCCCAGTTCTTC
NA	NA	TRBV2	TRBJ1-5	CASSGPSEPNQPQHF	TGTGCCAGCAGTGGTCCCTCCGAGCCCAATCAGCCCCAGCATTTT
NA	TRBD2	TRBV29-1	TRBJ2-1	CSVLPSPTSGGFTSYNEQFF	TGCAGCGTTCTCCCCTCCCCGACTAGCGGGGGGTTCACCTCCTACAATGAGCAGTTCTTC
NA	NA	TRBV28	TRBJ1-5	CASTYQGVSNQPQHF	TGTGCCAGCACGTACCAGGGAGTTAGCAATCAGCCCCAGCATTTT
NA	NA	TRBV7-9	TRBJ2-1	CASSSTVRSGEQFF	TGTGCCAGCAGCTCAACTGTCCGCTCTGGTGAGCAGTTCTTC
NA	TRBD2	TRBV11-1	TRBJ2-5	CASSLAGTSSETQYF	TGTGCCAGCAGCCTAGCGGGGACTTCTTCGGAGACCCAGTACTTC
NA	NA	TRBV5-4	TRBJ1-1	CASSLPGGRDTEAFF	TGTGCCAGCAGCTTACCAGGCGGACGAGACACTGAAGCTTTCTTT
NA	NA	TRBV5-1	TRBJ1-2	CASSLDRFYGYTF	TGCGCCAGCAGCTTGGACCGGTTCTATGGCTACACCTTC
NA	TRBD1	TRBV5-1	TRBJ1-1	CASDPGQGNTEAFF	TGCGCCAGCGATCCGGGACAGGGGAACACTGAAGCTTTCTTT
NA	TRBD1	TRBV6-5	TRBJ2-7	CATRPGQSYEQYF	TGTGCCACGAGGCCGGGACAGAGTTACGAGCAGTACTTC
NA	TRBD2	TRBV19	TRBJ2-1	CASLPASGSYNEQFF	TGTGCCAGCCTCCCGGCTAGCGGTTCCTACAATGAGCAGTTCTTC
NA	TRBD1	TRBV11-2	TRBJ1-6	CASRRQGGVGSPLHF	TGTGCCAGCAGACGACAGGGGGGGGTGGGTTCACCCCTCCACTTT
NA	TRBD1	TRBV27	TRBJ1-4	CASSFALGGTGPSELFF	TGTGCCAGCAGTTTTGCTTTGGGGGGGACAGGGCCGAGCGAACTGTTTTTT
NA	NA	TRBV2	TRBJ1-3	CASSPRTGGAGNTIYF	TGTGCCAGCAGTCCCCGGACTGGCGGGGCTGGAAACACCATATATTTT
once	TRBD1	TRBV2	TRBJ1-5	CASRATGYSNQPQHF	TGTGCCAGCAGGGCGACAGGGTATAGCAATCAGCCCCAGCATTTT
NA	TRBD2	TRBV3-1/TRBV3-2	TRBJ2-3	CASSLGLADTDTQYF	TGTGCCAGCAGCCTGGGACTAGCGGACACAGATACGCAGTATTTT
NA	NA	TRBV7-3	TRBJ2-1	CASSLTGTGGAYNEQFF	TGTGCCAGCAGCTTAACGGGAACAGGAGGGGCCTACAATGAGCAGTTCTTC
NA	NA	TRBV7-2	TRBJ1-5	CASSSSHSLGNQPQHF	TGTGCCAGCAGCTCGTCCCATAGCCTGGGCAATCAGCCCCAGCATTTT
NA	NA	TRBV27	TRBJ1-5	CASSLMGNQPQHF	TGTGCCAGCAGTTTGATGGGGAATCAGCCCCAGCATTTT
NA	NA	TRBV15	TRBJ1-6	CATSRDIGSAYNSPLHF	TGTGCCACCAGCAGAGATATAGGGTCGGCCTATAATTCACCCCTCCACTTT
once	NA	TRBV18	TRBJ2-1	CASSPSSYNEQFF	TGTGCCAGCTCACCAAGCAGTTACAATGAGCAGTTCTTC
NA	NA	TRBV12-3/TRBV12-4	TRBJ1-6	CASKVYNSPLHF	TGTGCCAGCAAAGTCTATAATTCACCCCTCCACTTT
NA	NA	TRBV28	TRBJ1-4	CASSLPPSAATNEKLFF	TGTGCCAGCAGCCTTCCCCCGTCTGCGGCAACTAATGAAAAACTGTTTTTT
NA	TRBD1	TRBV18	TRBJ1-1	CASSPQTGWGTEAFF	TGTGCCAGCTCACCTCAGACAGGGTGGGGGACTGAAGCTTTCTTT
NA	TRBD1	TRBV7-9	TRBJ2-1	CASSSSGGSYNEQFF	TGTGCCAGCAGCTCATCAGGGGGATCCTACAATGAGCAGTTCTTC
NA	TRBD2	TRBV9	TRBJ2-1	CASAPWTSGGNEQFF	TGTGCCAGCGCCCCTTGGACTAGCGGGGGGAATGAGCAGTTCTTC
NA	NA	TRBV11-3	TRBJ1-1	CASSSETGPGTEAFF	TGTGCCAGCAGCTCAGAGACGGGCCCGGGCACTGAAGCTTTCTTT
NA	NA	TRBV6-6	TRBJ2-3	CASSYVSTDTQYF	TGTGCCAGCAGTTACGTTTCCACAGATACGCAGTATTTT
NA	NA	TRBV2	TRBJ2-6	CASTSYNGANVLTF	TGTGCCAGCACCAGCTACAATGGGGCCAACGTCCTGACTTTC
NA	NA	TRBV27	TRBJ2-2	CASSLVLTTPGELFF	TGTGCCAGCAGTTTAGTCCTTACTACGCCCGGGGAGCTGTTTTTT
NA	NA	TRBV5-4	TRBJ1-4	CASSSGTATNEKLFF	TGTGCCAGCAGCTCGGGGACCGCGACTAATGAAAAACTGTTTTTT
NA	TRBD1	TRBV27	TRBJ1-2	CASKRDRGAYGYTF	TGTGCCAGCAAAAGGGACAGGGGTGCCTATGGCTACACCTTC
NA	NA	TRBV5-4	TRBJ1-1	CASSRGTASNTEAFF	TGTGCCAGCAGCCGCGGGACGGCTAGTAACACTGAAGCTTTCTTT
NA	TRBD2	TRBV5-1	TRBJ2-3	CASSTGGVTSTDTQYF	TGCGCCAGCAGCACGGGAGGAGTGACTAGCACAGATACGCAGTATTTT
NA	NA	TRBV28	TRBJ1-1	CASSFGIGVNTEAFF	TGTGCCAGCAGTTTTGGAATAGGGGTGAACACTGAAGCTTTCTTT
NA	NA	TRBV28	TRBJ2-7	CASSLQVSEQYF	TGTGCCAGCAGTTTACAAGTTTCCGAGCAGTACTTC
NA	NA	TRBV19	TRBJ1-2	CASSISGTPGRLDSYTF	TGTGCCAGTAGTATTTCGGGTACTCCGGGACGTCTAGATAGCTACACCTTC
once	NA	TRBV30	TRBJ1-6	CAWSTDNSPLHF	TGTGCCTGGAGTACAGATAATTCACCCCTCCACTTT
NA	NA	TRBV19	TRBJ1-2	CASEGGNYGYTF	TGTGCCAGCGAAGGAGGAAACTATGGCTACACCTTC
NA	NA	TRBV6-2/TRBV6-3	TRBJ2-5	CASSYGRFGTQYF	TGTGCCAGCAGTTACGGAAGGTTTGGGACCCAGTACTTC
NA	NA	TRBV18	TRBJ2-5	CASSPPGVGGETQYF	TGTGCCAGCTCACCACCGGGGGTAGGCGGAGAGACCCAGTACTTC
once	TRBD2	TRBV5-4	TRBJ2-2	CASSSIAGGTGELFF	TGTGCCAGCAGCTCAATAGCGGGGGGAACCGGGGAGCTGTTTTTT
NA	NA	TRBV7-3	TRBJ2-2	CASTPVAGTGELFF	TGTGCCAGCACCCCGGTGGCGGGGACCGGGGAGCTGTTTTTT
NA	NA	TRBV12-3/TRBV12-4	TRBJ1-1	CASSLETEAFF	TGTGCCAGCAGTTTAGAGACTGAAGCTTTCTTT
NA	NA	TRBV2	TRBJ1-4	CASRGGGLNEKLFF	TGTGCCAGCAGGGGGGGAGGCCTTAATGAAAAACTGTTTTTT
NA	NA	TRBV12-3/TRBV12-4	TRBJ2-1	CASSRPVNEQFF	TGTGCCAGCAGTCGGCCCGTTAATGAGCAGTTCTTC
NA	NA	TRBV15	TRBJ1-6	CATSRDRGVSSYNSPLHF	TGTGCCACCAGCAGAGATCGGGGCGTAAGCTCCTATAATTCACCCCTCCACTTT
NA	TRBD2	TRBV28	TRBJ2-3	CASSVERGGPQDTQYF	TGTGCCAGCAGTGTGGAGCGGGGGGGCCCCCAAGATACGCAGTATTTT
NA	TRBD2	TRBV18	TRBJ2-3	CASSPPSSGGPTQYF	TGTGCCAGCTCACCCCCTTCTAGCGGGGGGCCCACACAGTATTTT
once	TRBD1	TRBV5-1	TRBJ2-5	CASSVGQGGTQYF	TGCGCCAGCAGCGTTGGACAGGGGGGAACCCAGTACTTC
once	NA	TRBV9	TRBJ2-2	CASSVQGFGTGELFF	TGTGCCAGCAGCGTCCAGGGATTCGGAACCGGGGAGCTGTTTTTT
NA	NA	TRBV24-1	TRBJ1-1	CATSDWRGEGGAFF	TGTGCCACCAGTGATTGGAGAGGGGAAGGGGGAGCTTTCTTT
NA	NA	TRBV28	TRBJ2-3	CASSLYTGTDTQYF	TGTGCCAGCAGTTTATACACTGGCACAGATACGCAGTATTTT